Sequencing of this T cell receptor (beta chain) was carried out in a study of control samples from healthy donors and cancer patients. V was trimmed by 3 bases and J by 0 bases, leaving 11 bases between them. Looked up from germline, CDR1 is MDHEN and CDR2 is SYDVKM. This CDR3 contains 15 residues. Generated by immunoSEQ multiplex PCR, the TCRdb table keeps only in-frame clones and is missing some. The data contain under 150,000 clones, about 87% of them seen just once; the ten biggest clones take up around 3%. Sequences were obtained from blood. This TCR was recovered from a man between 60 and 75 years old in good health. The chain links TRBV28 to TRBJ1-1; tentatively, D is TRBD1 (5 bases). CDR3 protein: CASSFSREMNTEAFF. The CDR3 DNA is TGTGCCAGCAGTTTCTCCAGGGAGATGAACACTGAAGCTTTCTTT.